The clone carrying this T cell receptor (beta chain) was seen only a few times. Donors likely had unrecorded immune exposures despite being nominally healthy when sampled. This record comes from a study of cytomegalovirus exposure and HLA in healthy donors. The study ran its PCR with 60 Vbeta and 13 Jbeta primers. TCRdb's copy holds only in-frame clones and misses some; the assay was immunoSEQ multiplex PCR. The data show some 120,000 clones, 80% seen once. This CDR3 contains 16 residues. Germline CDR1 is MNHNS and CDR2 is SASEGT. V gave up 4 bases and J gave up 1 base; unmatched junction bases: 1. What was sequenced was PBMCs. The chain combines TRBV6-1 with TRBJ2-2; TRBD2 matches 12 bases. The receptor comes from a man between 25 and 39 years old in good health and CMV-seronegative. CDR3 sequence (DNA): TGTGCCAGCAGTGGACTAGCGGGAGAGAACACCGGGGAGCTGTTTTTT. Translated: CASSGLAGENTGELFF.